This T cell receptor (beta chain) was sequenced for a study of blood T cell repertoires in COVID-19. Study as a whole: PBMCs, B-cell-depleted T cells, or T cells provided the cDNA or gDNA that made up the material.

The assay was immunoSEQ multiplex PCR, and TCRdb's table has in-frame clones only and misses some. The table lists 98,000 or so clones, approximately 80% of them singletons, with over 20% in the top ten. The V end was cut by 5 bases, the J end by 0 bases, with 11 bases between. The germline V gene encodes CDR1 MNHNY and CDR2 SVGAGI (reference sequence). CDR3 size: 14 residues. Sequenced: peripheral blood. The clonotype originates from a man aged 55 to 70 with acute or convalescent COVID-19. This chain connects TRBV6-6 to TRBJ2-7, with D possibly TRBD2 on 6 matching bases. CDR3 residues: CASSRRLDSYEQYF. CDR3 coding DNA: TGTGCCAGCAGTCGTCGACTAGACTCCTACGAGCAGTACTTC.